The 3 T cell receptor beta chains listed next were all sequenced from one sample in a study of beta chain features in type 1 diabetes. General observations from the study: Significant though moderate, a shortening of TCRB CDR3s appeared in all four CD4+ subsets of Type 1 diabetes patients.

All of the isolated RNA was reverse transcribed, so expressed TCRB transcripts were sequenced. TCRdb's copy holds only in-frame clones and misses some; the assay was immunoSEQ multiplex PCR. The data hold 630,000 or so clones, with about an eighth observed a single time. Their antigen targets remain unknown. The sequencing input was naive CD4+ T cells from blood. These TCRs come from a man between 18 and 35 years old with type 1 diabetes.

This clone came up a few times. The chain links TRBV7-2 to TRBJ1-2, with 9 bases lining up with TRBD1. The germline V gene has CDR1 SGHTA and CDR2 FQGNSA. CDR3 length: 16 amino acids. V shed 5 bases and J 4 bases; nucleotides not matched to a gene: 11. This chain's CDR3 is CASSRPRDRAIYGYTF. The CDR3 bases are TGTGCCAGCAGCCGTCCCCGGGACAGGGCTATCTATGGCTACACCTTC.

The chain couples TRBV5-1 to TRBJ2-7; D is ambiguous. CDR1 and CDR2 from the germline V gene are SGHRS and YFSETQ. The length of the CDR3 is 15 residues. Trimming pared 1 base from V and 0 bases from J, leaving 11 bases between. The chain's CDR3 is CASSLTGTSSYEQYF. CDR3 nucleotides: TGCGCCAGCAGCTTGACCGGCACCAGCTCCTACGAGCAGTACTTC.

This clone was counted between two and nine times. This chain links TRBV7-2 with TRBJ2-1; 10 positions match TRBD1. The V gene's germline CDR1 is SGHTA and CDR2 FQGNSA. The CDR3 spans 15 residues. V gave up 5 bases and J gave up 9 bases; unmatched junction bases: 10. Here the CDR3 reads CASSQDRGRSGEQFF. CDR3 DNA: TGTGCCAGCAGCCAAGACAGGGGGCGTAGCGGTGAGCAGTTCTTC. Together with reference TRBV7-2 and TRBJ2-1, the CDR3 gives the full variable domain: GAGVSQSPSNKVTEKGKDVELRCDPISGHTALYWYRQSLGQGLEFLIYFQGNSAPDKSGLPSDRFSAERTGGSVSTLTIQRTQQEDSAVYLCASSQDRGRSGEQFFGPGTRLTVL.